This TCR beta chain was obtained from a study of PD-L1 blockade in urothelial cancer. As for the study in general: About 85% of the roughly 30 patients were males with bladder-origin urothelial cancer.

Sample time point: peripheral blood 6 weeks after treatment start. Sequencing used immunoSEQ multiplex PCR; TCRdb keeps in-frame clones, though not all of them. The sample has just over 35,000 clones; more than 75% are singletons. Germline CDR1 and CDR2: SGDLS and YYNGEE. The CDR3 contains 17 residues. The V and J ends lost 0 bases and 4 bases respectively, with 17 bases between them. The sequencing here drew on PBMCs, taken around atezolizumab (anti-PD-L1) treatment. The V gene is TRBV9, the J gene TRBJ2-1; perhaps TRBD1 as D (6 bases). This sequence originates from a man aged 35 to 55 with urothelial cancer. This chain's CDR3 is CASSVAPQGPVYNEQFF. DNA of the CDR3: TGTGCCAGCAGCGTAGCCCCCCAGGGGCCCGTATACAATGAGCAGTTCTTC.